This T cell receptor (beta chain) is from a study of T cell responses to AZD1222 COVID-19 vaccine. General study results and limits: The study identified only a handful of AZD1222 recipients as seropositive at baseline. The CD4 TCRs associated with vaccination extended across spike and predominated at 160-218 and 743-854. After two AZD1222 doses, spike-specific TCR breadth and depth rose versus day 0.

Germline V gene lookup returns CDR1 WNHNN and CDR2 SYGVQD (reference sequence). CDR3 length equals 13 residues. V lost 6 bases to trimming and J lost 0 bases, with 7 bases between them. Data came from immunoSEQ multiplex PCR; TCRdb stores just in-frame clones and leaves some out. The sample has about 120,000 clones, roughly 89% seen once. A remark on this clone: What it binds is unknown.

The chain joins TRBV10-1 to TRBJ2-3; D may be TRBD2 (6 bases). The sample was peripheral blood, taken on day 0 of AZD1222 vaccination. The clonotype comes from an adult in good health. CDR3 bases: TGCGCCAGCAGGGAGGGGAGCACAGATACGCAGTATTTT. The encoded protein is CASREGSTDTQYF.